The 9 T cell receptor beta chains below all came from one sample that was sequenced in a study of T cells in Graves' hyperthyroidism and ophthalmopathy. RNA transcripts served as the template for amplifying TCR beta CDR3 regions. A first-round RT-PCR of the TCR CDR3 used the HTBI primer set. TCRdb re-called the multiplex PCR reads with MiXCR, one entry per CDR3 protein. The sample has approximately 100,000 distinct CDR3 sequences, 35% to 45% seen once. The sample was peripheral blood or thyroid tissue (not recorded which). The receptor set was obtained from a woman between 25 and 40 years old with Graves' hyperthyroidism.

This clonotype was observed a handful of times. The CDR3 DNA reads as TGTGCCAGCAGCTTATCAATGGGGGGATCCACAGATACGCAGTATTTT. As protein: CASSLSMGGSTDTQYF. The chain joins TRBV7-3 to TRBJ2-3; possibly TRBD2 for D (6 bases). This CDR3 region has 16 residues. Looked up from germline, CDR1 is SGHTA and CDR2 is FQGTGA. Trimming cost V 2 bases and J 2 bases, with 14 bases left between them. Full variable domain (missing parts from reference TRBV7-3 and TRBJ2-3): GAGVSQTPSNKVTEKGKYVELRCDPISGHTALYWYRQSLGQGPEFLIYFQGTGAADDSGLPNDRFFAVRPEGSVSTLKIQRTERGDSAVYLCASSLSMGGSTDTQYFGPGTRLTVL.

Concerning this clonotype itself: It may be a read error: a sequence one base away is much more abundant. The chain employs TRBV4-1 and TRBJ1-4, with a weak D call TRBD1 (5 bases). CDR1 is MGHRA, CDR2 YSYEKL, per germline. CDR3 size: 15 residues. The CDR3 coding sequence is TGCGCCAGCAGCCAAGAGGGACGGAAGAATGAAAAACTGTCTTTT. Amino acids: CASSQEGRKNEKLSF.

In this sample, this clonotype turned up many times. The chain links TRBV12-3 or TRBV12-4 to TRBJ2-7; D might be TRBD2 (6 bases). This CDR3 is built from 15 residues. Trimming removed 8 bases at V and 2 bases at J, with 19 bases between. The CDR3 nucleotides are TGTGCCAGCCGCACCGGGACTCCAGGGACCTACGAGCAGTACTTC. Amino acids: CASRTGTPGTYEQYF.

This clonotype was found many times. The genes are TRBV13 and TRBJ1-6, with 7 bases lining up with TRBD1. V gave up 2 bases and J gave up 10 bases; unmatched junction bases: 5. The CDR3 is 14 residues long. Germline loops: CDR1 PRHDT, CDR2 FYEKMQ (reference sequence). CDR3 in DNA: TGTGCCAGCAGCTTAAATCACAGGGGATCACCCCTCCACTTT. Its protein product is CASSLNHRGSPLHF.

This clonotype was seen ten or more times. V usage is TRBV7-9 and J usage is TRBJ2-7; D ambiguous. Germline V lookup: CDR1 SEHNR, CDR2 FQNEAQ (reference sequence). V was pared by 6 bases and J by 0 bases, with 9 bases between. CDR3 length: 13 residues. CDR3 loop: CASRGRSSYEQYF. CDR3 nucleotide sequence: TGTGCCAGCAGAGGACGGAGCTCCTACGAGCAGTACTTC.

Points on this clonotype: A read error may account for a junction end that differs from germline. This chain uses TRBV7-9 with TRBJ1-1; 10 positions agree with TRBD1. Germline-derived CDR1 and CDR2 are SEHNR and FQNEAQ (reference sequence). The CDR3 consists of 16 residues. The CDR3 coding sequence is TGCCAGCAGCCCCCCCCCGGGACAGGGGTTGACACTGAAGCTTTCTTT. Translated, it gives CQQPPPGTGVDTEAFF. Complete variable domain (other parts from reference TRBV7-9 and TRBJ1-1): DTGVSQNPRHKITKRGQNVTFRCDPISEHNRLYWYRQTLGQGPEFLTYFQNEAQLEKSRLLSDRFSAERPKGSFSTLEIQRTEQGDSAMYLCQQPPPGTGVDTEAFFGQGTRLTVV.

This clonotype was seen ten or more times. The chain joins TRBV19 to TRBJ2-2, with 9 nucleotides matching TRBD2. The CDR3 extends over 14 amino acids. The germline V gene has CDR1 LNHDA and CDR2 SQIVND (reference sequence). The J segment lost 4 bases and the V segment lost 7 bases, leaving 4 bases of the junction unmatched. The CDR3 DNA reads as TGTGCCAGTAATAAAGCGGGGGGCACCGGGGAGCTGTTTTTT. Its translation: CASNKAGGTGELFF.

Details on this clonotype: The DNA is left out, because the CDR3 cannot be placed on it with certainty; the CDR3 is given as TCRdb lists it. The rearrangement uses TRBV10-3 and TRBJ1-4; the table's D call of TRBD1 was not tested on the DNA. The CDR3 length equals 22 residues, ends included. Germline CDR1 is ENHRY and CDR2 is SYGVKD. CDR3 loop: CAISGQSSYEQYFGPGVRKLFF.

The J gene is TRBJ1-2, the V gene TRBV7-2; 9 bases align to TRBD1. The CDR3 totals 13 residues. With V trimmed by 11 bases and J by 4 bases, 8 bases remained unmatched. The germline CDR1 and CDR2 sequences are SGHTA and FQGNSA. Here the CDR3 reads CAGDRAVGYGYTF. The DNA for the CDR3 is TGTGCCGGGGACAGGGCTGTCGGCTATGGCTACACCTTC.